The 2 T cell receptor beta chains presented below share a single source sample, sequenced in a study of OX40 agonist ivuxolimab in advanced cancers. Using immunoSEQ multiplex PCR, the repertoire was profiled, and TCRdb retains in-frame clones only, with some absent. This table has almost 70,000 clones, roughly nine tenths appearing once. The sample consisted of CD4+ or CD8+ T cells sorted from blood, taken in a trial of the OX40 agonist ivuxolimab. The receptors derive from an adult with an advanced solid tumor such as melanoma, head and neck, liver or kidney cancer.

The chain carries TRBV7-8 and TRBJ1-2; weak D call: TRBD1 (5 bases). Germline V gene lookup returns CDR1 SGHVS and CDR2 FQNEAQ. This CDR3 region has 15 residues. V shed 5 bases and J shed 0 bases, with 13 bases lying between them. CDR3 sequence: CASSPREGPNYGYTF. CDR3 nucleotides: TGTGCCAGCAGCCCACGGGAGGGACCTAACTATGGCTACACCTTC.

About this clone itself: Being one base from a much bigger clone, this may be a read error. Other DNA sequences within the sample encode an identical CDR3. This chain links TRBV9 with TRBJ2-3; TRBD1 might be the D (6 bases). CDR3 length: 15 residues. Trimming took 0 bases from V and 1 from J, leaving 9 bases between them. Germline V CDR1 and CDR2: SGDLS, YYNGEE. Written as DNA, the CDR3 is TGTGCCAGCAGCGTAGAACAGGGACGCACAGATACGCAGTATTTT. Its protein product is CASSVEQGRTDTQYF.